The 4 T cell receptor beta chains given below trace back to one sample, sequenced in a study of CD8+CD57+ T cells in acquired aplastic anemia. The sequenced patients had an expansion of CD8+CD57+ cells seen by flow cytometry. Genomic DNA acted as the template from which TCR beta VDJ combination and CDR3 sequence profiling were carried out. TCRdb reprocessed the reads with MiXCR, giving one entry per CDR3 protein. Altogether roughly 500,000 distinct CDR3 sequences are present, about a third being singletons, with the ten largest covering 0.82%. Sequencing used sorted CD4+, CD8+, or CD8+CD57+ T cells (not recorded which) from PBMCs. These receptors all come from a human donor with aplastic anemia.

The chain employs TRBV3-1 and TRBJ1-2; maybe TRBD1 (5 bases). Per the germline V gene, CDR1 is LGHDT and CDR2 is YNNKEL (reference sequence). V gave up 1 base and J gave up 6 bases, with 12 bases separating them. This CDR3 is built from 14 residues. The CDR3 bases are TGTGCCAGCAGCCAAGTATCAGGGTCGGATGGCTACACCTTC. Translated: CASSQVSGSDGYTF.

Notes on this clonotype: Because the CDR3 is missing its conserved closing phenylalanine or tryptophan, this is likely a read error. The V gene is TRBV20-1, the J gene TRBJ1-4; 9 nucleotides match TRBD1. V lost 3 bases to trimming and J lost 8 bases; unmatched junction nucleotides: 4. In germline, CDR1 is DFQATT, CDR2 SNEGSKA (reference sequence). The CDR3 runs 13 residues. CDR3 region: CSASTGGREKLFL. The CDR3 region has the DNA TGCAGTGCTAGCACAGGGGGCAGGGAAAAACTGTTTCTT.

V and J are TRBV12-3 or TRBV12-4 and TRBJ1-1; D remains unclear. Trimming stripped 8 bases from V and 0 bases from J, with 16 bases between. This CDR3 region has 15 residues. CDR3 bases: TGTGCCAGCTATGATAGACTGGCCATGAACACTGAAGCTTTCTTT. Protein sequence: CASYDRLAMNTEAFF.

The chain employs TRBV5-5 and TRBJ1-4; TRBD1 agrees at 8 bases. CDR3 length: 15 residues. Germline-derived CDR1 and CDR2 are SGHKS and YYEKEE (reference sequence). V shed 4 bases and J 10 bases; nucleotides not matched to a gene: 12. The CDR3 loop reads CASSGVRDRLGKLFF. The CDR3, as DNA: TGTGCCAGCAGCGGCGTCCGGGACAGGTTAGGAAAACTGTTTTTT.